The rows below give T cell receptor beta chains drawn from one sample of a study of T cells in Graves' hyperthyroidism and ophthalmopathy. MiXCR, run by TCRdb on the multiplex PCR reads, gives a single entry per CDR3 protein. The sample holds hundreds of thousands of distinct CDR3 sequences, more than 45% seen once. Sequences were obtained from peripheral blood or thyroid tissue (not recorded which). The receptors come from a woman aged 18-29 years with Graves' hyperthyroidism. Each CDR3 is given with its conserved first and last residue. The order of the fields is D gene, clone size, J gene, V gene, CDR3 protein, CDR3 DNA. D genes are given only for firm matches. The size entry is marked missing in some rows and otherwise reads once, few, many or a size class.

.,many,TRBJ2-7,TRBV25-1,CASGGGLYEQYF,TGTGCCAGCGGAGGGGGCCTCTACGAGCAGTACTTC
.,.,TRBJ2-7,TRBV11-1,CASSVEVAGSYEQYF,TGTGCCAGCAGCGTTGAGGTGGCAGGGAGCTACGAGCAGTACTTC
.,.,TRBJ1-2,TRBV29-1,CSLDPRNYGYTF,TGCAGCTTGGATCCGAGAAACTATGGCTACACCTTC
.,.,TRBJ2-5,TRBV9,CASSLGRRVAETQYF,TGCGCCAGCAGCCTCGGGCGGAGGGTGGCAGAGACCCAGTACTTC
TRBD1,many,TRBJ2-7,TRBV10-3,CAIRHRWDRVYEQYF,TGTGCCATCAGGCACCGTTGGGACAGGGTTTACGAGCAGTACTTC
.,many,TRBJ1-1,TRBV12-3/TRBV12-4,CASSLSRGGTEAFF,TGTGCCAGCAGTTTAAGCAGGGGTGGCACTGAAGCTTTCTTT
.,few,TRBJ1-2,TRBV5-4,CASSLEEAGGYTF,TGTGCCAGCAGCTTGGAAGAGGCGGGTGGCTACACCTTC
.,.,TRBJ1-3,TRBV7-6,CASSPTIPAPSGNTIYF,TGTGCCAGCAGCCCCACGATCCCCGCACCCTCTGGAAACACCATATATTTT
.,.,TRBJ2-6,TRBV10-3,CAISYSGANVLTF,TGTGCCATCAGTTACTCCGGGGCCAACGTCCTGACTTTC
.,once,TRBJ1-5,TRBV10-3,CAISGASQPQHF,TGTGCCATCTCAGGGGCCAGTCAGCCCCAGCATTTT
.,many,TRBJ1-3,TRBV12-3/TRBV12-4,CASSHPGAGNTIYF,TGTGCCAGCAGCCATCCAGGGGCTGGAAACACCATATATTTT
.,.,TRBJ1-5,TRBV2,CASSSARAGQPQHF,TGTGCCAGCAGTTCAGCGAGGGCGGGTCAGCCCCAGCATTTT
.,many,TRBJ2-7,TRBV4-2,CASSQVGLDYEQYF,TGTGCCAGCAGCCAAGTAGGCCTCGACTACGAGCAGTACTTC
.,.,TRBJ1-6,TRBV5-1,CASSLGPNNSPFHF,TGCGCCAGCAGCTTGGGACCGAATAATTCACCCTTCCACTTT
.,.,TRBJ2-7,TRBV5-1,CASSQETAGDAYEQYF,TGCGCCAGCAGCCAAGAGACAGCAGGGGATGCCTACGAGCAGTACTTC
TRBD2,.,TRBJ2-7,TRBV2,CASSYAGTSGSYEQYF,TGTGCCAGCAGTTATGCCGGGACTAGCGGGTCCTACGAGCAGTACTTC
.,many,TRBJ1-1,TRBV7-2,CASSSYLGINTEAFF,TGTGCCAGCAGCTCCTACCTTGGGATCAACACTGAAGCTTTCTTT
.,few,TRBJ2-2,TRBV7-9,CASSKGRASGELFF,TGTGCCAGCAGCAAGGGTAGGGCCTCCGGGGAGCTGTTTTTT
TRBD1,.,TRBJ2-6,TRBV7-9,CASGPGQQFSGANVLTF,TGTGCCAGCGGGCCGGGACAGCAATTCTCTGGGGCCAACGTCCTGACTTTC
TRBD2,.,TRBJ2-5,TRBV2,CASSDDPGLAGGPQYF,TGTGCCAGCAGTGATGATCCGGGACTAGCGGGAGGGCCGCAGTACTTC
TRBD2,.,TRBJ2-7,TRBV7-9,CASTVAGVVGSSEQYF,TGTGCCAGCACCGTAGCGGGAGTCGTGGGTTCCTCCGAGCAGTACTTC
.,many,TRBJ1-1,TRBV29-1,CSVRRTAGAFF,TGCAGCGTACGCAGGACCGCCGGTGCTTTCTTT
.,many,TRBJ1-5,TRBV29-1,CSVSGRYSNQPQHF,TGCAGCGTCTCCGGGAGGTATAGCAATCAGCCCCAGCATTTT
TRBD1,many,TRBJ1-4,TRBV24-1,CATSGPTGDEKLFF,TGTGCCACCAGTGGGCCTACAGGGGATGAAAAACTGTTTTTT
.,many,TRBJ1-2,TRBV25-1,CASSSWENYGYTF,TGTGCCAGCAGTTCTTGGGAGAACTATGGCTACACCTTC
TRBD2,many,TRBJ2-7,TRBV20-1,CSALLAGEYEQYF,TGCAGTGCTCTGCTAGCGGGAGAATACGAGCAGTACTTC
.,.,TRBJ1-3,TRBV15,CATSRVGGSSGNTIYF,TGTGCCACCAGCAGAGTGGGCGGCAGCTCTGGAAACACCATATATTTT
.,.,TRBJ2-6,TRBV15,CATSRDVGRSGANVLTF,TGTGCCACCAGCAGAGATGTGGGACGCTCTGGGGCCAACGTCCTGACTTTC
TRBD1,few,TRBJ1-5,TRBV19,CASSIEQGRNQPQHF,TGTGCCAGTAGTATAGAACAGGGGCGAAATCAGCCCCAGCATTTT
.,.,TRBJ1-2,TRBV6-5,CASSISGGYTF,TGTGCCAGCAGTATCTCAGGGGGCTACACCTTC
TRBD1,many,TRBJ1-1,TRBV2,CAGTPGTVNTEAFF,TGTGCCGGCACCCCCGGGACAGTAAACACTGAAGCTTTCTTT
TRBD1,.,TRBJ2-5,TRBV25-1,CASSAPGQQETQYF,TGTGCCAGCAGTGCACCGGGACAGCAAGAGACCCAGTACTTC